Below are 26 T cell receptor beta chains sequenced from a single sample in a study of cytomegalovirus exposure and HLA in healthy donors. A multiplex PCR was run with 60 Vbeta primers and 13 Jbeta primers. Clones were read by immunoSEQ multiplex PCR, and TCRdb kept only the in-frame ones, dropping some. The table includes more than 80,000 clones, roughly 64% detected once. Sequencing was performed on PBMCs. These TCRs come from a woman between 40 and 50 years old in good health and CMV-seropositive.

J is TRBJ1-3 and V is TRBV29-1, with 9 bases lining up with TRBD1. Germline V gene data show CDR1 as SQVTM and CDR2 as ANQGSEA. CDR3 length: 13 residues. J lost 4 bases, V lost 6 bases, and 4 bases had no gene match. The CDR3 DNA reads TGCAGCGTAGGACAGGGGTCCGGAAACACCATATATTTT. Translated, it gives CSVGQGSGNTIYF.

DNA for the CDR3: TGTGCCACAAAAGCGGGTGATAGCACAGATACGCAGTATTTT. This encodes CATKAGDSTDTQYF. This sequence joins TRBV19 and TRBJ2-3; tentative D call: TRBD2 (6 bases). The CDR3 has 14 amino acids. Deletions cut 10 bases from V and 0 bases from J, with 14 bases between. Germline CDR1 and CDR2: LNHDA and SQIVND (reference sequence). Looking up the rest from reference TRBV19 and TRBJ2-3 gives the full variable domain: DGGITQSPKYLFRKEGQNVTLSCEQNLNHDAMYWYRQDPGQGLRLIYYSQIVNDFQKGDIAEGYSVSREKKESFPLTVTSAQKNPTAFYLCATKAGDSTDTQYFGPGTRLTVL.

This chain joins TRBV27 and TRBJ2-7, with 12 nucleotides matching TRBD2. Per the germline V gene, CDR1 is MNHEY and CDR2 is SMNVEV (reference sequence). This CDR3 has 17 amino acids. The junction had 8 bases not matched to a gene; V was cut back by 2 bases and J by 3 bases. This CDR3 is CASSLSEPGLAGYEQYF. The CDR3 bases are TGTGCCAGCAGTTTAAGTGAGCCGGGACTAGCGGGCTACGAGCAGTACTTC.

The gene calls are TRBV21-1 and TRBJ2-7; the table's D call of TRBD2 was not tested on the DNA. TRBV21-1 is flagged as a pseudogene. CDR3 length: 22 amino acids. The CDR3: CASSKDPGGVSSGSGDNYEQYF. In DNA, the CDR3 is TGTGCCAGCAGCAAAGACCCTGGAGGTGTTTCCAGCGGGAGCGGAGATAACTACGAGCAGTACTTC.

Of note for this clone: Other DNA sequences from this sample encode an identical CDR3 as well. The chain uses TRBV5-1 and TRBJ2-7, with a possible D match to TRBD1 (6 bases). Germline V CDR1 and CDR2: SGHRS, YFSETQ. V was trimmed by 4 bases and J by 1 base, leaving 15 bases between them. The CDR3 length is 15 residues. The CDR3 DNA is TGCGCCAGCAGCGCAACAGGGTTAAGGTCCTACGAGCAGTACTTC. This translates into CASSATGLRSYEQYF.

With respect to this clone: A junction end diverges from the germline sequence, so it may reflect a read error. The CDR3 nucleotides are TGTTCCAGCACCCCCACCGCGGGGGATGAGCAGTACTTC. Translating it yields CSSTPTAGDEQYF. V is TRBV7-9 and J is TRBJ2-7; the match to TRBD2 covers 7 bases. The CDR3 length is 13 residues. Per the germline V gene, CDR1 is SEHNR and CDR2 is FQNEAQ (reference sequence).

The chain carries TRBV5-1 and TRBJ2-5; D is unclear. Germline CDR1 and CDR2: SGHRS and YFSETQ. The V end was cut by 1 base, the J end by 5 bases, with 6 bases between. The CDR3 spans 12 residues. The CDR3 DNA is TGCGCCAGCAGCTTGACCGGGGAGACCCAGTACTTC. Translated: CASSLTGETQYF. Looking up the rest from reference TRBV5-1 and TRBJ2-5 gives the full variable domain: KAGVTQTPRYLIKTRGQQVTLSCSPISGHRSVSWYQQTPGQGLQFLFEYFSETQRNKGNFPGRFSGRQFSNSRSEMNVSTLELGDSALYLCASSLTGETQYFGPGTRLLVL.

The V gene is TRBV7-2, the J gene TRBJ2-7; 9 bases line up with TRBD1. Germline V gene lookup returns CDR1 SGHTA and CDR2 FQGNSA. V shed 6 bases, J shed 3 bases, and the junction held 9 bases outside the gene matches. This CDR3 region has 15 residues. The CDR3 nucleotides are TGTGCCAGCAGTCCAGGGACAGGGAGATTCTACGAGCAGTACTTC. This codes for CASSPGTGRFYEQYF.

For the CDR3, the DNA is TGTGCCAGCAGCCGAGCTTCTAGCGGGAGTTCCTACGAGCAGTACTTC. This translates into CASSRASSGSSYEQYF. The J gene is TRBJ2-7, the V gene TRBV28; 10 bases are a match to TRBD2. This CDR3 comprises 16 residues. V lost 6 bases and J lost 1; bases outside the gene matches: 9. Germline loops: CDR1 MDHEN, CDR2 SYDVKM.

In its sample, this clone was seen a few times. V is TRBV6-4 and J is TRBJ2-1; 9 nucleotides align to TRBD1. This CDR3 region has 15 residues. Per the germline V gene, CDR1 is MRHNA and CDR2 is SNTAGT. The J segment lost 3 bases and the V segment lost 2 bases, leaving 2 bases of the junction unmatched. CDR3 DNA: TGTGCCAGCAGTGACGAGACAGGGGGCTACAATGAGCAGTTCTTC. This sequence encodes CASSDETGGYNEQFF.

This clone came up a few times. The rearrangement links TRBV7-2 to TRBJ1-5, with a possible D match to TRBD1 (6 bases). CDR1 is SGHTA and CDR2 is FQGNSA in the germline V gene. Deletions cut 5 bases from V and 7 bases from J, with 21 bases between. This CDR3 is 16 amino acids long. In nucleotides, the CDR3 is TGTGCCAGCAGCCCCCGGGGGGGATCCAGGGGCCAGCCCCAGCATTTT. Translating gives CASSPRGGSRGQPQHF.

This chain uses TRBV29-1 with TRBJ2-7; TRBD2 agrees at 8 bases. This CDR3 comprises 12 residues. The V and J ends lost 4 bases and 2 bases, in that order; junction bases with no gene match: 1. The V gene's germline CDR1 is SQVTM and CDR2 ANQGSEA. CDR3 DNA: TGCAGCGTTGCGGGGGGGACCTACGAGCAGTACTTC. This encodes CSVAGGTYEQYF.

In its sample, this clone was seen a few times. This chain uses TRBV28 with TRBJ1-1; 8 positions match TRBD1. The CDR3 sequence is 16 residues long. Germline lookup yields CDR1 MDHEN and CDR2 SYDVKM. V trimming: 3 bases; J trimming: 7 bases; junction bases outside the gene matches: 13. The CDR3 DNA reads TGTGCCAGCAGTTTGGGAACAGGGGGATTAAGTAGTGAAGCTTTCTTT. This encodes CASSLGTGGLSSEAFF.

CDR3 coding DNA: TGTGCCAGTAGTATCGACAGGCGCCGAAGCTCTGGGGCCAACGTCCTGACTTTC. Translated: CASSIDRRRSSGANVLTF. The chain has TRBV19 and TRBJ2-6, with a weak D call TRBD1 (6 bases). Trimming removed 3 bases at V and 0 bases at J, with 15 bases between. The germline CDR1 and CDR2 sequences are LNHDA and SQIVND (reference sequence). The CDR3 loop spans 18 amino acids.

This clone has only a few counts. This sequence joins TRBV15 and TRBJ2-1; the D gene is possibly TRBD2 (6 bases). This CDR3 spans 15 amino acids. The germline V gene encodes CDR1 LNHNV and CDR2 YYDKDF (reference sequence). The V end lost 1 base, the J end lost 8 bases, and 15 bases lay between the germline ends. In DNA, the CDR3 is TGTGCCACCAGCAGAGGAACTCAACTAGCAGATGAGCAGTTCTTC. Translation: CATSRGTQLADEQFF.

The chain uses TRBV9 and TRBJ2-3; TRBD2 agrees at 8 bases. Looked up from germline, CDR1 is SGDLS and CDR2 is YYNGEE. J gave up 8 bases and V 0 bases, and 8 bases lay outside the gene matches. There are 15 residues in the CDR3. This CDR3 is CASSVEAAGAGTQYF. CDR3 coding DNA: TGTGCCAGCAGCGTAGAGGCAGCGGGAGCCGGTACGCAGTATTTT.

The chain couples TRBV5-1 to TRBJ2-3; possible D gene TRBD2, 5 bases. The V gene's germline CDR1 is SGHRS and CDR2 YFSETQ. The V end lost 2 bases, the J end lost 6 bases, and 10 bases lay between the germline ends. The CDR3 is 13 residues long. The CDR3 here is CASSFPSSDTQYF. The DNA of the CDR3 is TGCGCCAGCAGCTTTCCTAGCTCCGATACGCAGTATTTT.

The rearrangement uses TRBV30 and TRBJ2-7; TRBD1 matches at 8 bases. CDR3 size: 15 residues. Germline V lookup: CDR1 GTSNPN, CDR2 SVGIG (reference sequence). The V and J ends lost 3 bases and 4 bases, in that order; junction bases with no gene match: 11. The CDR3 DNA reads TGTGCCTGGAGGGGGCAGGGGGCCCCCCAATACGAGCAGTACTTC. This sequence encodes CAWRGQGAPQYEQYF. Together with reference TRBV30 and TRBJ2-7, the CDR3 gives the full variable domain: SQTIHQWPATLVQPVGSPLSLECTVEGTSNPNLYWYRQAAGRGLQLLFYSVGIGQISSEVPQNLSASRPQDRQFILSSKKLLLSDSGFYLCAWRGQGAPQYEQYFGPGTRLTVT.

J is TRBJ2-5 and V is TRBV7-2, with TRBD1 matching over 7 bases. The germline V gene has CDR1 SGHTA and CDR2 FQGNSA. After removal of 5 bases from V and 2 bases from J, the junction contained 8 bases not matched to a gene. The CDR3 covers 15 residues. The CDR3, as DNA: TGTGCCAGCAGCCAGGACAGGTCATTTCAAGAGACCCAGTACTTC. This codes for CASSQDRSFQETQYF.

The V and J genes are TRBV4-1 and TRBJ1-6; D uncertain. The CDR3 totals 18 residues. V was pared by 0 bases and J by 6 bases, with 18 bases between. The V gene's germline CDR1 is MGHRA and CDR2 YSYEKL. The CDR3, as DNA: TGCGCCAGCAGCCAAGAAGCCGCCTCCGGGATAACTAATTCACCCCTCCACTTT. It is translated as CASSQEAASGITNSPLHF.

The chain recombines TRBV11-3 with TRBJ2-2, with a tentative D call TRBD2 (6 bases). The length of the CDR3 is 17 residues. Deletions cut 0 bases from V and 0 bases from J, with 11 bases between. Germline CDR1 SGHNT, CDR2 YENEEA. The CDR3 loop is CASSLDQGGTNTGELFF. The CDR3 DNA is TGTGCCAGCAGCTTAGATCAGGGCGGGACGAACACCGGGGAGCTGTTTTTT.

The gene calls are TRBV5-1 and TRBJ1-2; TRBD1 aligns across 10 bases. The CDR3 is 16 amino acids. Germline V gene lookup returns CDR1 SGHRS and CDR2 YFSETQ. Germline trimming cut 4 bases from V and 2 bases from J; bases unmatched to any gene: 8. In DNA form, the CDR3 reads TGCGCCAGCAGCGTGAGGGGACAGGGGCAGAACTATGGCTACACCTTC. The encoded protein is CASSVRGQGQNYGYTF.

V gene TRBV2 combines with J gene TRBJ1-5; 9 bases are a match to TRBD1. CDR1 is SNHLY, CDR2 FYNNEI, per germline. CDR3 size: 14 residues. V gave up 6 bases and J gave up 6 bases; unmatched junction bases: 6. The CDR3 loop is CASRDRGGGQPQHF. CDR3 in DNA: TGTGCCAGCAGGGACAGGGGCGGGGGTCAGCCCCAGCATTTT.

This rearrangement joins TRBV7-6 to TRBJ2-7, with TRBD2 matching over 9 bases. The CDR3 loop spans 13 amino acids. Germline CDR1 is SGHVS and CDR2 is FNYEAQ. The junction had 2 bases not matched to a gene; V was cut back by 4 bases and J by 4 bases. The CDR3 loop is CASSSSGKYEQYF. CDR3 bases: TGTGCCAGCAGCTCTAGCGGGAAGTACGAGCAGTACTTC.

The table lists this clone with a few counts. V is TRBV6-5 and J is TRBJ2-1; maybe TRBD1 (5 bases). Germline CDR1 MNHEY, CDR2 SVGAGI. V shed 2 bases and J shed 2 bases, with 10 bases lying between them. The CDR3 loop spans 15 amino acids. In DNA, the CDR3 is TGTGCCAGCAGTTACGTGTGGGGCCCCTACAATGAGCAGTTCTTC. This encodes CASSYVWGPYNEQFF.

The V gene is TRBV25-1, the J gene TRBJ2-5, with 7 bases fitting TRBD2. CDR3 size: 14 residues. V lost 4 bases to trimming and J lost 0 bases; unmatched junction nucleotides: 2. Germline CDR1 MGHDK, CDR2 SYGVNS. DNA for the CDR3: TGTGCCAGCAGTGTGGCGGGAGACCAAGAGACCCAGTACTTC. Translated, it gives CASSVAGDQETQYF. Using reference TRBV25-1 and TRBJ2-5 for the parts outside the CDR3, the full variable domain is EADIYQTPRYLVIGTGKKITLECSQTMGHDKMYWYQQDPGMELHLIHYSYGVNSTEKGDLSSESTVSRIRTEHFPLTLESARPSHTSQYLCASSVAGDQETQYFGPGTRLLVL.